The 27 T cell receptor beta chains given below trace back to one sample, sequenced in a study of T-cell memory formation after mild COVID-19. Using its own MiXCR run on the 5' RACE reads, TCRdb lists one record per CDR3 protein. The table records some 130,000 distinct CDR3 sequences, about 15% of them present only once. The material sequenced was PBMCs or a T cell subset sorted from them (not recorded which). Receptors originate from an adult woman who had mild COVID-19 (a few samples of this study predate the infection). Cell type and time point are not known.

The table lists this clonotype with a few counts. The chain combines TRBV7-2 with TRBJ2-5, with D perhaps being TRBD1 or TRBD2 (5 bases each). Germline V lookup: CDR1 SGHTA, CDR2 FQGNSA. The V and J ends lost 7 bases and 5 bases respectively, with 20 bases between them. The CDR3 sequence is 15 residues long. The chain's CDR3 is CASTGPPKDGETQYF. DNA for the CDR3: TGTGCCAGCACGGGACCGCCGAAGGACGGGGAGACCCAGTACTTC.

This clonotype appeared a few times. V is TRBV2 and J is TRBJ1-2; D is unresolved. V shed 3 bases and J shed 8 bases, with 13 bases lying between them. This CDR3 is built from 13 residues. Germline V gene sequence: CDR1 SNHLY, CDR2 FYNNEI. CDR3 amino acids: CASSDTNHWGYTF. CDR3 bases: TGTGCCAGCAGTGACACCAATCACTGGGGCTACACCTTC.

The rearrangement joins TRBV9 to TRBJ2-7; 8 bases map to TRBD1. The CDR3 consists of 14 residues. From germline, CDR1 is SGDLS and CDR2 YYNGEE. With V trimmed by 4 bases and J by 5 bases, 8 bases remained unmatched. Here the CDR3 DNA reads TGTGCCAGCAGCCCGTTCGGGACAGGAGACGAGCAGTACTTC. Translation gives CASSPFGTGDEQYF.

This clonotype was detected only a few times. The chain links TRBV7-3 to TRBJ2-2; D remains ambiguous. Germline CDR1 is SGHTA and CDR2 is FQGTGA. This CDR3 spans 13 amino acids. Trimming removed 1 base from V and 6 bases from J, with 6 bases in between. The CDR3 DNA is TGTGCCAGCAGCTTAATAGCCTCCGGGGAGCTGTTTTTT. It translates to CASSLIASGELFF.

The J gene is TRBJ1-2, the V gene TRBV5-1, with 11 nucleotides matching TRBD1. J gave up 5 bases and V 4 bases, and 7 bases lay outside the gene matches. Germline V gene lookup returns CDR1 SGHRS and CDR2 YFSETQ. The CDR3 is 15 amino acids. For the CDR3, the DNA is TGCGCCAGCAGCCCGGGACAGGGGGTTAGATATGGCTACACCTTC. Amino acids: CASSPGQGVRYGYTF.

Here the CDR3 reads CASSHLSPDAGTEAFF. In DNA form, the CDR3 reads TGCGCCAGCAGCCATCTTTCCCCCGACGCGGGCACTGAAGCTTTCTTT. This chain joins TRBV5-1 and TRBJ1-1; D is uncertain. CDR3 length: 16 residues. From germline, CDR1 is SGHRS and CDR2 YFSETQ. The V end lost 4 bases, the J end lost 4 bases, and 20 bases lay between the germline ends.

The chain is built from TRBV4-3 and TRBJ2-5; D may be TRBD1 (6 bases). The germline CDR1 and CDR2 sequences are LGHNA and YSLEER. Trimming pared 0 bases from V and 6 bases from J, leaving 11 bases between. The CDR3 spans 14 residues. CDR3 loop: CASSQETGSKTQYF. CDR3 nucleotide sequence: TGCGCCAGCAGCCAAGAGACAGGTTCTAAGACCCAGTACTTC.

This clonotype was found a few times. The V and J genes are TRBV2 and TRBJ2-7, with D tentatively TRBD2 (5 bases). The CDR3 spans 11 residues. CDR1 and CDR2 from the germline V gene are SNHLY and FYNNEI. V was shortened by 7 bases and J by 6 bases, with 10 bases between the two germline ends. CDR3 in DNA: TGTGCCAGCATAGAGGGTACCGAGCAGTACTTC. It specifies CASIEGTEQYF.

The rearrangement uses TRBV3-1 and TRBJ2-1, with D possibly called TRBD1 or TRBD2 (6 bases each). The V end lost 6 bases, the J end lost 8 bases, and 23 bases lay between the germline ends. Germline V gene data show CDR1 as LGHDT and CDR2 as YNNKEL (reference sequence). The CDR3 has 16 residues. CDR3 loop: CASSLDAAVGGDEQFF. CDR3 nucleotide sequence: TGTGCCAGCAGTTTGGACGCCGCGGTGGGGGGCGATGAGCAGTTCTTC.

J is TRBJ2-7 and V is TRBV25-1, with D possibly TRBD1 on 5 matching bases. Trimming removed 0 bases from V and 5 bases from J, with 8 bases in between. The CDR3 loop spans 13 amino acids. The V gene's germline CDR1 is MGHDK and CDR2 SYGVNS. The CDR3 sequence is CASSEYSRDEQYF. In nucleotides, the CDR3 is TGTGCCAGCAGTGAATATAGCAGGGACGAGCAGTACTTC.

This clonotype was seen more than once but under ten times. The chain is built from TRBV15 and TRBJ2-1, with D tentatively TRBD2 (5 bases). CDR1 LNHNV and CDR2 YYDKDF come from the germline V gene (reference sequence). V shed 0 bases and J shed 1 base, with 10 bases lying between them. The CDR3 length is 16 residues. The CDR3 bases are TGTGCCACCAGCAGAGATCTTGAGGGATCCTACAATGAGCAGTTCTTC. This translates into CATSRDLEGSYNEQFF. Combining the CDR3 with reference TRBV15 and TRBJ2-1 gives the whole variable domain DAMVIQNPRYQVTQFGKPVTLSCSQTLNHNVMYWYQQKSSQAPKLLFHYYDKDFNNEADTPDNFQSRRPNTSFCFLDIRSPGLGDTAMYLCATSRDLEGSYNEQFFGPGTRLTVL.

The rearrangement links TRBV4-2 to TRBJ2-1, with 10 bases aligning to TRBD2. The CDR3 extends over 16 amino acids. After removal of 0 bases from V and 6 bases from J, the junction contained 5 bases not matched to a gene. CDR1 LGHNA and CDR2 YNFKEQ come from the germline V gene. For the CDR3, the DNA is TGTGCCAGCAGCCAAGATGCGAGCGGGGGGGCCAATGAGCAGTTCTTC. Protein product: CASSQDASGGANEQFF.

V usage is TRBV6-5 and J usage is TRBJ1-1; D not resolved. The CDR3 sequence is 11 residues long. Germline V gives CDR1 MNHEY, CDR2 SVGAGI. The V end was cut by 5 bases, the J end by 3 bases, with 4 bases between. CDR3 protein: CASSRYTEAFF. As DNA, the CDR3 is TGTGCCAGCAGTCGTTACACTGAAGCTTTCTTT.

This clonotype has more than one count but fewer than ten. V usage is TRBV9 and J usage is TRBJ2-1; D gene uncertain. The CDR3 is made up of 15 amino acids. Between the trimmed V and J ends, which lost 1 base and 4 bases, there was a span of 12 bases. Germline V gene data show CDR1 as SGDLS and CDR2 as YYNGEE. CDR3 sequence reads: CASSVFEGKYNEQFF. The CDR3 DNA reads as TGTGCCAGCAGCGTATTCGAAGGAAAGTACAATGAGCAGTTCTTC.

This chain joins TRBV19 and TRBJ1-1; no reliable D call. CDR1 and CDR2 (germline): LNHDA, SQIVND (reference sequence). The length of the CDR3 is 12 residues. V was pared by 5 bases and J by 9 bases, with 13 bases between. CDR3 in DNA: TGTGCCAGTAGTTACCGGGCCCTAAAAGCTTTCTTT. As protein: CASSYRALKAFF.

This clonotype appeared many times. In DNA form, the CDR3 reads TGTGCCAGCAGTTTCGCTCTGGGCCCGGCCTACGAGCAGTACTTC. It specifies CASSFALGPAYEQYF. This chain uses TRBV12-3 or TRBV12-4 with TRBJ2-7; D unclear. The CDR3 runs to 15 residues. V lost 3 bases and J lost 2, with 14 bases in between.

The table lists this clonotype with many counts. The chain combines TRBV11-2 with TRBJ2-7, with 8 bases aligning to TRBD1. The CDR3 sequence is 14 residues long. V dropped 5 bases and J dropped 2; count of bases not matched to a gene: 5. Germline values: CDR1 SGHAT, CDR2 FQNNGV. Here the CDR3 reads CASSPGTGTYEQYF. CDR3 bases: TGTGCCAGCAGCCCGGGGACAGGTACCTACGAGCAGTACTTC.

A few counts support this clonotype. The chain employs TRBV3-1 and TRBJ2-1; TRBD2 aligns across 7 bases. Trimming took 3 bases from V and 3 from J; bases not matched to a gene: 8. The CDR3 spans 16 residues. Germline V lookup: CDR1 LGHDT, CDR2 YNNKEL (reference sequence). CDR3 sequence: CASSQPGLLYYNEQFF. The CDR3 region has the DNA TGTGCCAGCAGCCAGCCGGGACTACTGTACTACAATGAGCAGTTCTTC.

This clonotype was counted only a few times. The genes are TRBV30 and TRBJ2-1; unclear D gene. Germline-derived CDR1 and CDR2 are GTSNPN and SVGIG (reference sequence). The length of the CDR3 is 14 residues. V was trimmed by 1 base and J by 1 base, leaving 8 bases between them. CDR3 residues: CAWSAKWSYNEQFF. CDR3 bases: TGTGCCTGGAGTGCTAAGTGGTCCTACAATGAGCAGTTCTTC.

A few counts support this clonotype. V gene TRBV14 combines with J gene TRBJ2-3; D is unresolved. Looked up from germline, CDR1 is SGHDN and CDR2 is FVKESK. This CDR3 is 14 amino acids long. V shed 4 bases and J shed 3 bases, with 11 bases lying between them. The CDR3 coding sequence is TGTGCCAGCAGCCCCCACCTCGGAACAGATACGCAGTATTTT. It codes for CASSPHLGTDTQYF.

CDR3 in amino acids: CAIGNRDNYNEQFF. The CDR3 bases are TGTGCCATCGGAAACAGGGACAACTACAATGAGCAGTTCTTC. J is TRBJ2-1 and V is TRBV10-3, with a tentative D call TRBD1 (6 bases). CDR3 length: 14 residues. V gave up 8 bases and J gave up 3 bases, with 14 bases separating them. Germline CDR1 and CDR2: ENHRY and SYGVKD.

In its sample, this clonotype was seen many times. V usage is TRBV3-1 and J usage is TRBJ2-2; D is uncertain. Germline values: CDR1 LGHDT, CDR2 YNNKEL (reference sequence). Trimming stripped 4 bases from V and 3 bases from J, with 3 bases between. This CDR3 is built from 12 residues. This chain's CDR3 is CASSPYTGELFF. In DNA, the CDR3 is TGTGCCAGCAGCCCCTACACCGGGGAGCTGTTTTTT. The full variable domain, in which reference TRBV3-1 and TRBJ2-2 provide the parts outside the CDR3, is DTAVSQTPKYLVTQMGNDKSIKCEQNLGHDTMYWYKQDSKKFLKIMFSYNNKELIINETVPNRFSPKSPDKAHLNLHINSLELGDSAVYFCASSPYTGELFFGEGSRLTVL.

This clonotype appeared a few times. The chain couples TRBV12-3 or TRBV12-4 to TRBJ2-3; 11 bases map to TRBD2. J was trimmed by 0 bases and V by 5 bases; bases with no gene match: 19. This CDR3 region has 21 residues. This CDR3 is CASSSPLAGGISLTSTDTQYF. CDR3 in DNA: TGTGCCAGCAGTAGCCCTTTAGCGGGGGGGATTTCCTTGACTAGCACAGATACGCAGTATTTT.

The chain joins TRBV7-3 to TRBJ2-1; perhaps TRBD2 as D (6 bases). The CDR3 sequence is 16 residues long. V dropped 1 base and J dropped 7 bases, with 17 bases sitting between them. The germline V gene has CDR1 SGHTA and CDR2 FQGTGA. CDR3 protein: CASSLKPRELPNEQFF. The CDR3 nucleotides read TGTGCCAGCAGCTTAAAGCCCCGGGAGTTGCCGAATGAGCAGTTCTTC. The variable domain in full, with the rest retrieved from reference TRBV7-3 and TRBJ2-1, is GAGVSQTPSNKVTEKGKYVELRCDPISGHTALYWYRQSLGQGPEFLIYFQGTGAADDSGLPNDRFFAVRPEGSVSTLKIQRTERGDSAVYLCASSLKPRELPNEQFFGPGTRLTVL.

This clonotype came up a few times. The V gene is TRBV7-6, the J gene TRBJ2-1, with 9 bases that match TRBD1. V gave up 1 base and J gave up 4 bases; unmatched junction bases: 2. Germline V lookup: CDR1 SGHVS, CDR2 FNYEAQ. The CDR3 covers 15 residues. This CDR3 reads CASSLEQGAYNEQFF. The CDR3 bases are TGTGCCAGCAGCTTAGAACAGGGGGCTTACAATGAGCAGTTCTTC.

The chain joins TRBV7-9 to TRBJ1-6, with TRBD1 as a possible D gene (6 bases). Trimming stripped 4 bases from V and 8 bases from J, with 15 bases between. Germline V gene data show CDR1 as SEHNR and CDR2 as FQNEAQ (reference sequence). The CDR3 sequence is 15 residues long. Here the CDR3 DNA reads TGTGCCAGCAGCTCCCGTGGACAGACCTATTCACCCCTCCACTTT. Translation gives CASSSRGQTYSPLHF.

The chain joins TRBV12-3 or TRBV12-4 to TRBJ2-7, with 11 bases aligning to TRBD2. This CDR3 region has 15 residues. With V trimmed by 6 bases and J by 2 bases, 6 bases remained unmatched. Here the CDR3 reads CASSLGLAVTYEQYF. The DNA of the CDR3 is TGTGCCAGCAGCCTGGGACTAGCGGTAACCTACGAGCAGTACTTC.